These 29 T cell receptor beta chains originate from one sample sequenced in a study of T cells in Graves' hyperthyroidism and ophthalmopathy. The investigators amplified TCR beta CDR3 regions from RNA transcripts. The HTBI primer set drove a first-round RT-PCR of the TCR CDR3. TCRdb fed the multiplex PCR reads into MiXCR, producing one record per CDR3 protein. The profile covers about 380,000 distinct CDR3 sequences, with 15% to 20% appearing a single time and roughly two fifths taken by the ten largest. Material for sequencing was blood. Receptors originate from a man aged 18 to 29 with Graves' ophthalmopathy.

A few counts support this clonotype. An end of the junction differs from the germline gene, which may be a read error. The chain joins TRBV7-7 to TRBJ2-5, with D maybe TRBD2 (5 bases). This CDR3 spans 13 amino acids. Germline V CDR1 and CDR2: SSHAT, FNYEAQ (reference sequence). The DNA for the CDR3 is TGTGCTAGCAGCAGACTACCCCAAGAGACCCAGTACTTC. Translating gives CASSRLPQETQYF. Filled out from reference TRBV7-7 and TRBJ2-5, the complete variable domain reads GAGVSQSPRYKVTKRGQDVTLRCDPISSHATLYWYQQALGQGPEFLTYFNYEAQPDKSGLPSDRFSAERPEGSISTLTIQRTEQRDSAMYRCASSRLPQETQYFGPGTRLLVL.

In its sample, this clonotype was seen a few times. J is TRBJ2-1 and V is TRBV5-6; 7 bases agree with TRBD1. V lost 3 bases and J lost 8; bases outside the gene matches: 17. CDR3 length equals 17 residues. The V gene's germline CDR1 is SGHDT and CDR2 YYEEEE. CDR3 in DNA: TGTGCCAGCAGCTCCTGGGCCACGACAGGGCGGAACGATGAGCAGTTCTTC. Amino acid sequence: CASSSWATTGRNDEQFF.

This clonotype was counted ten times or more. This sequence joins TRBV12-3 or TRBV12-4 and TRBJ2-5; D is perhaps TRBD2 (6 bases). V gave up 1 base and J gave up 3 bases, with 12 bases separating them. This CDR3 is 15 amino acids long. The CDR3 coding sequence is TGTGCCAGCAGTTTAGGTAGCGGATTTAAAGAGACCCAGTACTTC. Its translation: CASSLGSGFKETQYF.

This clonotype was seen more than once but under ten times. V and J are TRBV28 and TRBJ1-5, with D perhaps TRBD1 (6 bases). The V gene lost 6 bases and the J gene lost 0 bases, with 12 bases spanning the gap. Per the germline V gene, CDR1 is MDHEN and CDR2 is SYDVKM. This CDR3 contains 15 residues. The CDR3 DNA reads as TGTGCCAGCAGCAATACAGGGTATAGCAATCAGCCCCAGCATTTT. This codes for CASSNTGYSNQPQHF.

This clonotype was found many times. The chain links TRBV20-1 to TRBJ1-6; tentatively, D is TRBD1 (5 bases). The V gene's germline CDR1 is DFQATT and CDR2 SNEGSKA (reference sequence). Trimming left V 1 base short and J 5 bases short, with 15 bases between. The CDR3 covers 16 residues. The CDR3 coding sequence is TGCAGTGCTAGAGGATGGGGAGAGGGGAATAATTCACCCCTCCACTTT. Amino acid sequence: CSARGWGEGNNSPLHF.

This clonotype was found many times. V gene TRBV2 combines with J gene TRBJ2-2, with D perhaps TRBD1 (5 bases). Trimming stripped 2 bases from V and 0 bases from J, with 7 bases between. This CDR3 is built from 15 residues. CDR1 and CDR2 (germline): SNHLY, FYNNEI. In DNA, the CDR3 is TGTGCCAGCAGTGAACTAGGGGCGAACACCGGGGAGCTGTTTTTT. Protein sequence: CASSELGANTGELFF.

This clonotype was recorded at least ten times. The genes are TRBV11-2 and TRBJ2-3; 13 nucleotides line up with TRBD2. Germline CDR1 is SGHAT and CDR2 is FQNNGV. J was trimmed by 5 bases and V by 1 base; bases with no gene match: 18. This CDR3 is built from 21 residues. The CDR3 DNA is TGTGCCAGCAGCTTAGGGGGGGCCGGGACTAGCGGGGAAACCTCGGGAGATACGCAGTATTTT. It translates to CASSLGGAGTSGETSGDTQYF.

This chain joins TRBV19 and TRBJ2-3; maybe TRBD1 (6 bases). The V gene's germline CDR1 is LNHDA and CDR2 SQIVND (reference sequence). Trimming removed 5 bases at V and 5 bases at J, with 14 bases between. This CDR3 has 14 residues. For the CDR3, the DNA is TGTGCCAGTAGTGGTGGGGGCCGGAAAGATACGCAGTATTTT. It codes for CASSGGGRKDTQYF.

There are many counts of this clonotype. The chain joins TRBV7-3 to TRBJ2-1; no reliable D call. In germline, CDR1 is SGHTA, CDR2 FQGTGA. The V end lost 5 bases, the J end lost 8 bases, and 13 bases lay between the germline ends. The CDR3 runs to 13 residues. The CDR3 region is CASSPPHGDEQFF. CDR3 in DNA: TGTGCCAGCAGCCCCCCTCATGGCGATGAGCAGTTCTTC.

This chain uses TRBV24-1 with TRBJ1-1; no definite D call. V was cut by 9 bases and J by 1 base, with 11 bases left in between. This CDR3 is 13 amino acids long. CDR1 is KGHDR and CDR2 is SFDVKD in the germline V gene. CDR3 coding DNA: TGTGCCACCTCCGCCTCCCAGAACACTGAAGCTTTCTTT. Its translation: CATSASQNTEAFF.

In this sample, this clonotype turned up a few times. The chain employs TRBV6-1 and TRBJ1-5, with D possibly being TRBD1 (6 bases). There are 13 residues in the CDR3. With 7 bases removed from V and 3 bases from J, the gap between germline ends came to 10 bases. Germline CDR1 MNHNS, CDR2 SASEGT. The CDR3 nucleotides are TGTGCCAGCAAGGGGACACCCAATCAGCCCCAGCATTTT. Translated: CASKGTPNQPQHF.

This clonotype was seen repeatedly, ten times or more. V gene TRBV19 combines with J gene TRBJ1-1, with a tentative D call TRBD1 (5 bases). With 5 bases removed from V and 2 bases from J, the gap between germline ends came to 9 bases. CDR3 size: 13 residues. From germline, CDR1 is LNHDA and CDR2 SQIVND (reference sequence). The CDR3: CASSQQANTEAFF. DNA for the CDR3: TGTGCCAGTAGTCAACAGGCTAACACTGAAGCTTTCTTT.

This rearrangement joins TRBV6-1 to TRBJ2-3; a weak D match, TRBD1 (6 bases). CDR1 is MNHNS and CDR2 is SASEGT in the germline V gene. CDR3 length: 11 amino acids. V gave up 7 bases and J gave up 6 bases, with 8 bases separating them. CDR3 region: CASKGEDTQYF. As DNA, the CDR3 is TGTGCCAGCAAGGGGGAGGATACGCAGTATTTT.

V usage is TRBV5-1 and J usage is TRBJ1-6, with 10 bases fitting TRBD1. Germline CDR1 is SGHRS and CDR2 is YFSETQ. CDR3 length: 16 residues. V lost 4 bases and J lost 11; bases outside the gene matches: 12. In DNA form, the CDR3 reads TGCGCCAGCAGCCCCCTACCGGGACAGGGGAACCCACCCCTCCACTTT. Translating it yields CASSPLPGQGNPPLHF.

The J gene is TRBJ2-3, the V gene TRBV5-1, with D perhaps TRBD2 (7 bases). V was pared by 7 bases and J by 3 bases, with 18 bases between. This CDR3 spans 15 amino acids. CDR1 is SGHRS, CDR2 YFSETQ, per germline. Here the CDR3 reads CASSPRGAGTDTQYF. The CDR3 DNA is TGCGCCAGCTCGCCACGGGGGGCCGGGACAGATACGCAGTATTTT.

This clonotype was counted ten times or more. This rearrangement joins TRBV4-1 to TRBJ2-3, with D tentatively TRBD2 (6 bases). There are 15 residues in the CDR3. The V end was cut by 2 bases, the J end by 1 base, with 10 bases between. From germline, CDR1 is MGHRA and CDR2 YSYEKL. DNA of the CDR3: TGCGCCAGCAGCCAATTAACGGGGGGCACAGATACGCAGTATTTT. Translation gives CASSQLTGGTDTQYF.

The chain combines TRBV19 with TRBJ2-7; D is possibly TRBD1 (6 bases). V lost 6 bases to trimming and J lost 6 bases, with 15 bases between them. From germline, CDR1 is LNHDA and CDR2 SQIVND (reference sequence). This CDR3 region has 13 residues. This CDR3 is CASRAAGDGEQYF. The CDR3 DNA is TGTGCCAGTAGGGCCGCAGGGGACGGCGAGCAGTACTTC.

This clonotype appeared many times. This sequence joins TRBV20-1 and TRBJ1-1, with a weak D call TRBD1 (6 bases). V dropped 0 bases and J dropped 0 bases, with 14 bases sitting between them. The CDR3 runs to 16 residues. Germline CDR1 reads DFQATT; CDR2 reads SNEGSKA (reference sequence). DNA for the CDR3: TGCAGTGCTAGAGATCGGCGACAGGACGTGAACACTGAAGCTTTCTTT. As protein: CSARDRRQDVNTEAFF.

This clonotype was recorded at least ten times. V is TRBV7-9 and J is TRBJ2-7, with D perhaps matching TRBD2 (6 bases). The CDR3 has 15 amino acids. V was clipped by 5 bases and J by 3 bases, with 17 bases between them. The germline CDR1 and CDR2 sequences are SEHNR and FQNEAQ (reference sequence). The CDR3 coding sequence is TGTGCCAGCAGCGGAACGGGGACTGCACACTACGAGCAGTACTTC. Protein: CASSGTGTAHYEQYF.

V gene TRBV5-1 combines with J gene TRBJ2-7, with unresolved D. The CDR3 sequence is 12 residues long. Germline V gives CDR1 SGHRS, CDR2 YFSETQ. V was trimmed by 7 bases and J by 3 bases, leaving 11 bases between them. Written as DNA, the CDR3 is TGCGCCAGCGGCACTATGAGCTACGAGCAGTACTTC. Amino acid sequence: CASGTMSYEQYF.

This clonotype was recorded many times. CDR3 DNA sequence: TGTGCCAGCCGCCTCTCGACAGGAACCAATGAGCAGTTCTTC. Translating gives CASRLSTGTNEQFF. The chain uses TRBV12-3 or TRBV12-4 and TRBJ2-1; D is perhaps TRBD1 (6 bases). The length of the CDR3 is 14 residues. With 8 bases removed from V and 6 bases from J, the gap between germline ends came to 17 bases.

The rearrangement links TRBV18 to TRBJ2-4; tentative D call: TRBD1 (5 bases). Germline V gives CDR1 KGHSH, CDR2 LQKENI. V lost 3 bases to trimming and J lost 2 bases, with 14 bases between them. The CDR3 extends over 16 amino acids. CDR3 DNA: TGTGCCAGCTCACCGATGCCAGGGCTGACCAAAAACATTCAGTACTTC. This codes for CASSPMPGLTKNIQYF.

This chain uses TRBV19 with TRBJ1-5; 7 bases are a match to TRBD1. This CDR3 has 16 amino acids. Germline lookup yields CDR1 LNHDA and CDR2 SQIVND (reference sequence). Trimming at V came to 2 bases and at J to 5 bases, leaving 9 bases not matched to a gene. The CDR3 DNA is TGTGCCAGTAGTATATTCGGCTCGACAGGGCATCAGCCCCAGCATTTT. It is translated as CASSIFGSTGHQPQHF.

This clonotype was observed at least ten times. The J gene is TRBJ2-7, the V gene TRBV3-1, with 9 bases that match TRBD1. V gave up 1 base and J gave up 3 bases; unmatched junction bases: 10. CDR3 size: 17 residues. Germline loops: CDR1 LGHDT, CDR2 YNNKEL (reference sequence). In DNA form, the CDR3 reads TGTGCCAGCAGCCAAGCCCCCTTTTGGGACAGGGACTACGAGCAGTACTTC. As protein: CASSQAPFWDRDYEQYF.

This clonotype has at least ten counts. The genes are TRBV3-1 and TRBJ2-7, with D perhaps TRBD1 or TRBD2 (5 bases each). The V gene lost 3 bases and the J gene lost 0 bases, with 9 bases spanning the gap. Germline loops: CDR1 LGHDT, CDR2 YNNKEL (reference sequence). The CDR3 runs 14 residues. The CDR3 DNA reads TGTGCCAGCAGCCATCGGGACGACTCCTACGAGCAGTACTTC. It is translated as CASSHRDDSYEQYF.

This clonotype was detected ten times or more. The V and J genes are TRBV2 and TRBJ1-1, with D hard to call. V was cut by 4 bases and J by 2 bases, with 8 bases left in between. Germline assignment: CDR1 SNHLY and CDR2 FYNNEI. CDR3 length: 13 residues. CDR3 DNA: TGTGCCAGCAGTGGCTTGGAAAACACTGAAGCTTTCTTT. This gives the protein CASSGLENTEAFF.

This clonotype turned up a few times. The chain uses TRBV9 and TRBJ2-1, with a weak D call TRBD1 (5 bases). V lost 7 bases and J 1 base, leaving 6 bases between the germline ends. This CDR3 contains 12 residues. Germline V gene data show CDR1 as SGDLS and CDR2 as YYNGEE. The CDR3 loop reads CASQGSYNEQFF. The DNA for the CDR3 is TGTGCCAGCCAGGGTTCCTACAATGAGCAGTTCTTC.

This clonotype was recorded at least ten times. The chain joins TRBV5-6 to TRBJ2-7, with a weak D call TRBD2 (7 bases). The germline CDR1 and CDR2 sequences are SGHDT and YYEEEE. There are 16 residues in the CDR3. With 0 bases removed from V and 2 bases from J, the gap between germline ends came to 15 bases. The CDR3 here is CASSLEPAGATYEQYF. For the CDR3, the DNA is TGTGCCAGCAGCTTGGAGCCCGCGGGGGCCACCTACGAGCAGTACTTC.

This clonotype was seen ten or more times. This chain joins TRBV11-2 and TRBJ1-6, with a weak D call TRBD1 (6 bases). Germline V gives CDR1 SGHAT, CDR2 FQNNGV. The CDR3 contains 17 residues. The V and J ends lost 0 bases and 9 bases respectively, with 18 bases between them. In nucleotides, the CDR3 is TGTGCCAGCAGCTTAGAGTGGGGAACGGGGGCTGGTTCACCCCTCCACTTT. It translates to CASSLEWGTGAGSPLHF. Full variable domain (outside the CDR3, taken from reference TRBV11-2 and TRBJ1-6): EAGVAQSPRYKIIEKRQSVAFWCNPISGHATLYWYQQILGQGPKLLIQFQNNGVVDDSQLPKDRFSAERLKGVDSTLKIQPAKLEDSAVYLCASSLEWGTGAGSPLHFGNGTRLTVT.